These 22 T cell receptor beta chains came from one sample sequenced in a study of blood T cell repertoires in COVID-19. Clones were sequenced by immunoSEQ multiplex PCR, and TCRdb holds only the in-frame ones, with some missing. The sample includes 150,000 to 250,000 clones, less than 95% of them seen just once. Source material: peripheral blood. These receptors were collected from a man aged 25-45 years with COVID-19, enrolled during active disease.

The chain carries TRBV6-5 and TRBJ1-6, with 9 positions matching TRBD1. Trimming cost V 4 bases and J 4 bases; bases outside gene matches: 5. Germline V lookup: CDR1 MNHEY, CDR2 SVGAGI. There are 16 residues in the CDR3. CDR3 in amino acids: CASSSRDREYNSPLHF. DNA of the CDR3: TGTGCCAGCAGTTCCCGGGACAGGGAATATAATTCACCCCTCCACTTT.

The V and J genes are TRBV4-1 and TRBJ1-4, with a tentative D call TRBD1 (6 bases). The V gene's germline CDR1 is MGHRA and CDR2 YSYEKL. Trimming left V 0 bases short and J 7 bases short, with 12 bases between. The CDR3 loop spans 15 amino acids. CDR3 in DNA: TGCGCCAGCAGCCAAGAAAACGGACAGACTGAAAAACTGTTTTTT. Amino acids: CASSQENGQTEKLFF.

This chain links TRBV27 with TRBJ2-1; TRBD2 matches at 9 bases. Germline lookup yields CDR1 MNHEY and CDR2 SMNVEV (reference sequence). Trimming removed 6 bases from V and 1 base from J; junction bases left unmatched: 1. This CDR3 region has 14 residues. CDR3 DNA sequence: TGTGCCAGCAGGAGCGGGGGGTCCTACAATGAGCAGTTCTTC. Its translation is CASRSGGSYNEQFF.

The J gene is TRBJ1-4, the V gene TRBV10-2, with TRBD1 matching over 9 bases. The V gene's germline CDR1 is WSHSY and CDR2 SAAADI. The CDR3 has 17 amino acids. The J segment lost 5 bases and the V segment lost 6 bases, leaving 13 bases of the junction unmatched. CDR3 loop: CASSLSPGQGVNEKLFF. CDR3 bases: TGCGCCAGCAGCTTAAGCCCGGGACAGGGAGTCAATGAAAAACTGTTTTTT.

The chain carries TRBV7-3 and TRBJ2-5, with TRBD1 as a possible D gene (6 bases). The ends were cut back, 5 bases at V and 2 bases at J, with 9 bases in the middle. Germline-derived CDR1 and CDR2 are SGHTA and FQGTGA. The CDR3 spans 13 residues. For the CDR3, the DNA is TGTGCCAGCAGCCGCGACAGGCAAGAGACCCAGTACTTC. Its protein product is CASSRDRQETQYF.

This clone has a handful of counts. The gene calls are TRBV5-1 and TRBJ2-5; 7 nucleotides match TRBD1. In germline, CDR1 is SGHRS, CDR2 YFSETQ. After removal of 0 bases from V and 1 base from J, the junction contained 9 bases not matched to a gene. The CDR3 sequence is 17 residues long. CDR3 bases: TGCGCCAGCAGCTTGGCCTGGCCCAGACAGGGCCAAGAGACCCAGTACTTC. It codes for CASSLAWPRQGQETQYF.

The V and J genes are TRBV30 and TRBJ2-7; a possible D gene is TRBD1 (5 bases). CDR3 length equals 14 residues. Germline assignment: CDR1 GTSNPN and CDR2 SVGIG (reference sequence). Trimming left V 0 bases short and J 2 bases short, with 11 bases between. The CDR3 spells CAWSVDNAAYEQYF. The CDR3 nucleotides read TGTGCCTGGAGTGTGGACAACGCCGCCTACGAGCAGTACTTC.

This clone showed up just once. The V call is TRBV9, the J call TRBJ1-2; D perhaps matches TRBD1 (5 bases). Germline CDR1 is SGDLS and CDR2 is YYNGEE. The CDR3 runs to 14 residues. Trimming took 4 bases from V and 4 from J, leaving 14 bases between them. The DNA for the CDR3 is TGTGCCAGCAGCCCATCGACAGCTCCCTATGGCTACACCTTC. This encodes CASSPSTAPYGYTF.

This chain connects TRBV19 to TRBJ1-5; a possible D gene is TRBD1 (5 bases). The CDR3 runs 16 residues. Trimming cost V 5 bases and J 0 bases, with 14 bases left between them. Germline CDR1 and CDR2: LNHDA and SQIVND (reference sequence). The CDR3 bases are TGTGCCAGTAGTGTTCAGGGAACTTATAGCAATCAGCCCCAGCATTTT. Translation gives CASSVQGTYSNQPQHF.

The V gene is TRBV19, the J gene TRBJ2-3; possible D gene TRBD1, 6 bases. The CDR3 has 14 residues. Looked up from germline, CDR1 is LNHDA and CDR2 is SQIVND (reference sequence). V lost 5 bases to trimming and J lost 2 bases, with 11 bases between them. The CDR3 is CASSEGGFTDTQYF. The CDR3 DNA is TGTGCCAGTAGTGAAGGGGGATTCACAGATACGCAGTATTTT. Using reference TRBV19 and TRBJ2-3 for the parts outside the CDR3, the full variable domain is DGGITQSPKYLFRKEGQNVTLSCEQNLNHDAMYWYRQDPGQGLRLIYYSQIVNDFQKGDIAEGYSVSREKKESFPLTVTSAQKNPTAFYLCASSEGGFTDTQYFGPGTRLTVL.

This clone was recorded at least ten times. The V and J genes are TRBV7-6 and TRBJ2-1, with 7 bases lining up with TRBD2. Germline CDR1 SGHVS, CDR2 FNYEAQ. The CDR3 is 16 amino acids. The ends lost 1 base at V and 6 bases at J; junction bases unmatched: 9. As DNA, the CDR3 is TGTGCCAGCAGCTTAGGATCCAGCGGGGCCGGCAATGAGCAGTTCTTC. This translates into CASSLGSSGAGNEQFF.

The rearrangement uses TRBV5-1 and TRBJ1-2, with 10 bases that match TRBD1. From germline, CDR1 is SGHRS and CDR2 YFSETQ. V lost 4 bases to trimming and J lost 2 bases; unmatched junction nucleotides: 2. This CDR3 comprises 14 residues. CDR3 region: CASSTDRGNYGYTF. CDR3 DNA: TGCGCCAGCAGCACGGACAGGGGGAACTATGGCTACACCTTC. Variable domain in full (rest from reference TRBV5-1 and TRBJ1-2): KAGVTQTPRYLIKTRGQQVTLSCSPISGHRSVSWYQQTPGQGLQFLFEYFSETQRNKGNFPGRFSGRQFSNSRSEMNVSTLELGDSALYLCASSTDRGNYGYTFGSGTRLTVV.

The CDR3 DNA sequence: TGTGCCAGCAGCGGGGGGACAGGGTACACTGAAGCTTTCTTT. It yields the protein CASSGGTGYTEAFF. The rearrangement links TRBV9 to TRBJ1-1, with TRBD1 identical over 9 bases. This CDR3 has 14 amino acids. CDR1 is SGDLS and CDR2 is YYNGEE in the germline V gene. With 3 bases clipped from V and 3 bases from J, the junction kept 3 bases outside the gene matches.

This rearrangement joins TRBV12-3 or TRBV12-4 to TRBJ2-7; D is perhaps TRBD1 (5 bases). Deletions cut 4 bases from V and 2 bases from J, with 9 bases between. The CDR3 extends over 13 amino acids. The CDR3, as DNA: TGTGCCAGCAGTTGGACACAAGCCTACGAGCAGTACTTC. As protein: CASSWTQAYEQYF.

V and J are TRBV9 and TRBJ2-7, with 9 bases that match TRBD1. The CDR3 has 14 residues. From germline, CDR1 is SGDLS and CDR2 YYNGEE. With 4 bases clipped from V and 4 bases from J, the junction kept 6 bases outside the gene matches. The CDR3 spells CASSSTGGRYEQYF. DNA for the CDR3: TGTGCCAGCAGCTCAACAGGGGGCAGATACGAGCAGTACTTC.

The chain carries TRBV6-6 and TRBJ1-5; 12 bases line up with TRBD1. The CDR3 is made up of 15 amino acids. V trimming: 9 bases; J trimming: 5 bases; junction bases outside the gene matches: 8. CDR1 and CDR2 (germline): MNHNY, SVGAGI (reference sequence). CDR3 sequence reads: CASSPGTGGDQPQHF. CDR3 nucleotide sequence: TGTGCCAGTTCCCCCGGGACAGGGGGCGATCAGCCCCAGCATTTT.

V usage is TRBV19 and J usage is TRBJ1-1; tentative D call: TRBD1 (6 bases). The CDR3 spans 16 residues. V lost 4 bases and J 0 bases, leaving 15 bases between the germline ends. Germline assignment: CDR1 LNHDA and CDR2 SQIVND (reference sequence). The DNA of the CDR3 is TGTGCCAGTAGTAAGGAGCCCGGGACACTGAACACTGAAGCTTTCTTT. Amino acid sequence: CASSKEPGTLNTEAFF.

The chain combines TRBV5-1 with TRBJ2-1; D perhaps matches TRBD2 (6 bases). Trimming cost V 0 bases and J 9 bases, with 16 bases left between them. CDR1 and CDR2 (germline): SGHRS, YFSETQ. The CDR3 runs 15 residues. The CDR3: CASSLVAGSGAEQFF. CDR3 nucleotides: TGCGCCAGCAGCTTGGTAGCCGGGAGTGGGGCTGAGCAGTTCTTC.

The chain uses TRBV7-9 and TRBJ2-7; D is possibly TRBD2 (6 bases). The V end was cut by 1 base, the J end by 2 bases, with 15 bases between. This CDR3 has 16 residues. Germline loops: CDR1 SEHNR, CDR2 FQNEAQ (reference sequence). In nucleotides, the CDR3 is TGTGCCAGCAGCTTAGTAGGCGGGACTGCTCCCTACGAGCAGTACTTC. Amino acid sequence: CASSLVGGTAPYEQYF.

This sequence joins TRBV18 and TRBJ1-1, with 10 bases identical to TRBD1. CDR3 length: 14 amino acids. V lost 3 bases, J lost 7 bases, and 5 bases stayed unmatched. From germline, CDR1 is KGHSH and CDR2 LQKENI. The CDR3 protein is CASSPGTGEVEAFF. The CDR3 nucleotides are TGTGCCAGCTCACCTGGGACAGGGGAGGTTGAAGCTTTCTTT.

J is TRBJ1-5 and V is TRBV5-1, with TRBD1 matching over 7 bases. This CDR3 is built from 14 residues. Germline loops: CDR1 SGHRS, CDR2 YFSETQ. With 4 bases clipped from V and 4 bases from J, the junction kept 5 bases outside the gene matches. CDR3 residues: CASSTGQINQPQHF. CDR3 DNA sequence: TGCGCCAGCAGCACGGGACAGATTAATCAGCCCCAGCATTTT.

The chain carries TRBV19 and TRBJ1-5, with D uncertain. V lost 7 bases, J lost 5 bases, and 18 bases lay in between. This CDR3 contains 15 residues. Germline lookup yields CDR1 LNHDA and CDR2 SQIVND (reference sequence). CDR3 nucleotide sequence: TGTGCCAGTACCCTAGGGAGTCTATCCTATCAGCCCCAGCATTTT. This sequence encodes CASTLGSLSYQPQHF.